Following are 17 T cell receptor beta chains from one sample sequenced in a study of blood T cells in healthy people across ages. A J-beta primer mix and a sample-barcoded 5' primer were used in a second PCR of roughly 7 to 12 cycles. TCRdb reanalysed the 5' RACE reads using MiXCR and keeps one entry per CDR3 protein. Of about 1.4 million distinct CDR3 sequences listed, around 55% are singletons. Material: blood. The receptors originated from a man between 18 and 35 years old in good health.

The J gene is TRBJ2-3, the V gene TRBV10-3; no reliable D call. V lost 2 bases, J lost 4 bases, and 4 bases lay in between. The CDR3 runs to 12 residues. CDR1 is ENHRY and CDR2 is SYGVKD in the germline V gene. CDR3 bases: TGTGCCATCAGTGAGACCCCAGATACGCAGTATTTT. Its translation is CAISETPDTQYF.

This sequence joins TRBV29-1 and TRBJ2-1; 7 bases are shared with TRBD2. Germline V CDR1 and CDR2: SQVTM, ANQGSEA. With V trimmed by 6 bases and J by 4 bases, 9 bases remained unmatched. The length of the CDR3 is 14 residues. CDR3 DNA sequence: TGCAGCGTCACGGGACTAAGCTCGTACAATGAGCAGTTCTTC. Translation: CSVTGLSSYNEQFF.

This clonotype was recorded only once. A read error may account for a junction end that differs from germline. The chain recombines TRBV6-1 with TRBJ2-3; weak D call: TRBD2 (5 bases). The CDR3 loop spans 15 amino acids. CDR1 and CDR2 (germline): MNHNS, SASEGT. CDR3: CASSPEGGRTDTQYF. CDR3 DNA: TGTGCCAGCAGCCCTGAGGGCGGGCGTACAGACACGCAGTATTTT.

This chain joins TRBV12-3 or TRBV12-4 and TRBJ2-1; no definite D call. CDR3 length: 15 amino acids. V was pared by 2 bases and J by 5 bases, with 13 bases between. Here the CDR3 DNA reads TGTGCCAGCAGTTTAAATCCGTTGCTGAACAATGAGCAGTTCTTC. This encodes CASSLNPLLNNEQFF.

A few counts support this clonotype. The chain is built from TRBV6-6 and TRBJ2-5, with TRBD2 identical over 7 bases. The junction had 9 bases not matched to a gene; V was cut back by 4 bases and J by 1 base. The germline gives CDR1 MNHNY, CDR2 SVGAGI (reference sequence). The CDR3 consists of 16 residues. The CDR3 bases are TGTGCCAGCAGTTCTCTCGCGGGGGAAACCCAAGAGACCCAGTACTTC. The encoded protein is CASSSLAGETQETQYF.

This clonotype has a handful of counts. V is TRBV6-2 or TRBV6-3 and J is TRBJ2-5; maybe TRBD2 (6 bases). CDR3 size: 16 residues. CDR1 MNHEY and CDR2 SVGEGT come from the germline V gene. Deletions cut 5 bases from V and 3 bases from J, with 19 bases between. The CDR3 DNA reads as TGTGCCAGCAGTCACCAATTGGGACTTCACAAAGAGACCCAGTACTTC. This encodes CASSHQLGLHKETQYF.

This clonotype was picked up one time. The junction and the germline gene differ at one end; a read error may be behind it. The chain combines TRBV6-2 or TRBV6-3 with TRBJ2-6; D is possibly TRBD1 or TRBD2 (6 bases each). The CDR3 has 15 amino acids. CDR1 and CDR2 from the germline V gene are MNHEY and SVGEGT. This chain's CDR3 is CAGSAGDSGATVLTF. In nucleotides, the CDR3 is TGTGCCGGCAGTGCAGGGGACTCTGGGGCCACCGTCCTGACTTTC.

This rearrangement joins TRBV25-1 to TRBJ2-1; D uncertain. Deletions cut 3 bases from V and 4 bases from J, with 7 bases between. Germline V gene data show CDR1 as MGHDK and CDR2 as SYGVNS. The CDR3 sequence is 13 residues long. CDR3 coding DNA: TGTGCCAGCAGTGATAGCCATTACAATGAGCAGTTCTTC. Its translation is CASSDSHYNEQFF.

On this clonotype itself: At one end the junction does not follow the germline gene, possibly because of a read error. The CDR3 here is CASSQGTTNEKLFF. The DNA of the CDR3 is TGTGCCAGCAGTCAGGGTACGACTAATGAAAAACTGTTTTTT. V is TRBV5-1 and J is TRBJ1-4; tentatively, D is TRBD1 (5 bases). Germline values: CDR1 SGHRS, CDR2 YFSETQ. The CDR3 is 14 residues long.

CDR3 in amino acids: CASNPGTQETQYF. CDR3 sequence (DNA): TGTGCCAGCAACCCCGGGACCCAAGAGACCCAGTACTTC. The rearrangement joins TRBV6-6 to TRBJ2-5; perhaps D is TRBD1 or TRBD2 (5 bases each). Germline CDR1 is MNHNY and CDR2 is SVGAGI (reference sequence). The germline V and J ends were trimmed by 7 bases and 1 base, with 10 bases remaining between them. The CDR3 runs 13 residues.

This clonotype has a handful of counts. This chain connects TRBV20-1 to TRBJ2-5; 8 bases fit TRBD1. The end of the DNA fits TRBJ2-7 better, so the J call may be wrong. This CDR3 contains 14 residues. Germline CDR1 is DFQATT and CDR2 is SNEGSKA (reference sequence). The CDR3 region is CSAPGTGRTYEQYF. The CDR3 region has the DNA TGCAGTGCTCCTGGGACAGGTAGGACCTACGAGCAGTACTTC.

This chain uses TRBV27 with TRBJ1-4; no reliable D call. Germline V gene sequence: CDR1 MNHEY, CDR2 SMNVEV (reference sequence). The CDR3 is 16 residues long. V gave up 5 bases and J gave up 0 bases, with 13 bases separating them. This CDR3 is CASSPYFEATNEKLFF. The CDR3 nucleotides are TGTGCCAGCAGTCCCTATTTTGAAGCAACTAATGAAAAACTGTTTTTT.

The chain couples TRBV28 to TRBJ2-6; the D is unclear. In germline, CDR1 is MDHEN, CDR2 SYDVKM. V shed 0 bases and J shed 1 base, with 4 bases lying between them. The CDR3 totals 15 residues. The chain's CDR3 is CASSLWGSGANVLTF. For the CDR3, the DNA is TGTGCCAGCAGTTTATGGGGGTCTGGGGCCAACGTCCTGACTTTC. The full variable domain, rest sourced from reference TRBV28 and TRBJ2-6, is DVKVTQSSRYLVKRTGEKVFLECVQDMDHENMFWYRQDPGLGLRLIYFSYDVKMKEKGDIPEGYSVSREKKERFSLILESASTNQTSMYLCASSLWGSGANVLTFGAGSRLTVL.

The chain combines TRBV2 with TRBJ2-5, with D unresolved. Germline CDR1 reads SNHLY; CDR2 reads FYNNEI. V lost 5 bases to trimming and J lost 4 bases, with 8 bases between them. This CDR3 is built from 12 residues. CDR3 sequence reads: CASSWVAETQYF. CDR3 bases: TGTGCCAGCAGTTGGGTAGCAGAGACCCAGTACTTC.

This chain uses TRBV5-8 with TRBJ2-3; D perhaps matches TRBD2 (6 bases). Germline V gene data show CDR1 as SGHTS and CDR2 as YDEGEE. The length of the CDR3 is 17 residues. The ends were cut back, 1 base at V and 7 bases at J, with 22 bases in the middle. CDR3 nucleotides: TGTGCCAGCAGCTTGAATCCCGCGGGGAGAACACCGCATACGCAGTATTTT. Its translation is CASSLNPAGRTPHTQYF.

This clonotype was seen only a few times. The chain joins TRBV7-6 to TRBJ2-5, with D maybe TRBD1 (6 bases). The CDR3 spans 15 residues. Germline V gene lookup returns CDR1 SGHVS and CDR2 FNYEAQ. The V end lost 1 base, the J end lost 5 bases, and 14 bases lay between the germline ends. Written as DNA, the CDR3 is TGTGCCAGCAGCTTAGGAACAGGGAGTCCGGAGACCCAGTACTTC. It yields the protein CASSLGTGSPETQYF.

This clonotype was seen a single time. The gene calls are TRBV7-2 and TRBJ2-5; 9 bases map to TRBD2. This CDR3 comprises 14 residues. The J segment lost 3 bases and the V segment lost 8 bases, leaving 7 bases of the junction unmatched. Germline V CDR1 and CDR2: SGHTA, FQGNSA. For the CDR3, the DNA is TGTGCCAGCTCTCTAGCGGGGTCAAAAGAGACCCAGTACTTC. It specifies CASSLAGSKETQYF.